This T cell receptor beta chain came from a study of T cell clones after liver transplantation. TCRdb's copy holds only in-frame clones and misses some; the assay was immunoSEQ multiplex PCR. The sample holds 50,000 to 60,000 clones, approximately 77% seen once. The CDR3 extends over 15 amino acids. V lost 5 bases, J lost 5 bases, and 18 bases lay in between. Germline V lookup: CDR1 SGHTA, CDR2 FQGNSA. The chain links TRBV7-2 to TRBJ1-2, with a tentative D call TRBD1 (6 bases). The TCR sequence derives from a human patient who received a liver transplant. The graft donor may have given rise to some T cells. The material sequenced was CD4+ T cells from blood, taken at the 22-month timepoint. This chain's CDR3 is CASSPGTWNWYGYTF. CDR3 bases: TGTGCCAGCAGCCCCGGGACATGGAATTGGTATGGCTACACCTTC.